This is a list of T cell receptor beta chains from one sample in a study of T-cell reconstitution after alpha-beta-depleted transplantation in children. TCRdb recomputed calls from the PCR reads with MiXCR, one row per CDR3 protein. The sample records about 290,000 distinct CDR3 sequences, approximately 7.3% being singletons. This material consisted of peripheral blood, taken 360 days after TCRalphabeta/CD19-depleted stem cell transplant. The receptors come from a female patient aged 2-10 years who had a stem cell transplant for Fanconi anemia, so the T cells may come from the graft donor. Each CDR3 is given with its conserved first and last residue. The D gene is left open where the match is weak. For some rows the clone size is stated as once, few or many, or as a class when expanded; others skip it.

d_gene	v_gene	abundance	j_gene	CDR3nt	CDR3aa
TRBD2	TRBV6-5	NA	TRBJ2-3	TGTGCCAGCAGCCGCCTAGCGGGGGGGCCAGCAGATACGCAGTATTTT	CASSRLAGGPADTQYF
TRBD1	TRBV12-3/TRBV12-4	many	TRBJ1-5	TGTGCCAGCAGTTCGGTGACAGGGCAGGGCCATCAGCCCCAGCATTTT	CASSSVTGQGHQPQHF
NA	TRBV5-4	NA	TRBJ2-1	TGTGCCAGCAGCCCTGGTTATCATGCAGGGGAGTTCTTC	CASSPGYHAGEFF
NA	TRBV27	many	TRBJ2-7	TGTGCCAGCAGTTCCTCCAGCGGGCTTTACGAGCAGTACTTC	CASSSSSGLYEQYF
NA	TRBV6-5	many	TRBJ2-2	TGTGCCAGCAGTTACTCCTCCGGGACTTTACCCGGGGAGCTGTTTTTT	CASSYSSGTLPGELFF
TRBD1	TRBV18	few	TRBJ2-6	TGTGCCAGCTCGCAGGGACAGGGAAACGCTGGGGCCAACGTCCTGACTTTC	CASSQGQGNAGANVLTF
TRBD1	TRBV7-6	few	TRBJ1-1	TGTGCCAGCAGCTTAGTGGTGGGACAGGGAAAGAACACTGAAGCTTTCTTT	CASSLVVGQGKNTEAFF
NA	TRBV18	many	TRBJ2-4	TGTGCCAGCTCACCAAGAAGGGGAGTGAAAAACATTCAGTACTTC	CASSPRRGVKNIQYF
NA	TRBV15	many	TRBJ2-5	TGTGCCACCGTTTCAGGGACGGGTGTTGCGGAGACCCAGTACTTC	CATVSGTGVAETQYF
NA	TRBV12-3/TRBV12-4	few	TRBJ2-3	TGTGCCAGCAGCGACCCGGGACTCCGGGTGGATACGCAGTATTTT	CASSDPGLRVDTQYF
NA	TRBV9	many	TRBJ2-1	TGTGCCAGCAGCGTAGTGTTAGCGGCCTCCTACAATGAGCAGTTCTTC	CASSVVLAASYNEQFF
NA	TRBV28	few	TRBJ2-5	TGTGCCAGCAGTTTAGTGACCCTAAACTTAGAGACCCAGTACTTC	CASSLVTLNLETQYF
TRBD2	TRBV6-1	few	TRBJ2-7	TGTGCCAGCAGTGAAGCGGGAGCGGGAGGGACCTACGAGCAGTACTTC	CASSEAGAGGTYEQYF
NA	TRBV18	NA	TRBJ1-1	TGTGCCAGCTCCATCACCCCGGGGACTGAAGCTTTCTTT	CASSITPGTEAFF
TRBD1	TRBV19	NA	TRBJ2-2	TGTGCCAGTAGTATGCCTTCGACAGGGCCCACCGGGGAGCTGTTTTTT	CASSMPSTGPTGELFF
NA	TRBV5-5	many	TRBJ2-7	TGTGCCAGCAGCTTGGAACCAGGCTCCTACGAGCAGTACTTC	CASSLEPGSYEQYF